This T cell receptor (beta chain) emerged from a study of long-term antiretroviral therapy in people with HIV. An immunoSEQ assay, version v3.0, was performed at survey level. Assay used: immunoSEQ multiplex PCR; TCRdb lists only in-frame clones, some missing. The table includes some 22,000 clones, around 79% detected once. The germline CDR1 and CDR2 sequences are SGHRS and YFSETQ. V was pared by 4 bases and J by 4 bases, with 10 bases of the junction left unmatched. There are 15 residues in the CDR3. One or more pre-ART and two or more post-ART PBMC samples were available from each donor. United States facilities provided treatment to all participants with HIV.

The sample was unsorted PBMCs, taken 4.1 years after starting antiretroviral therapy. The V call is TRBV5-1, the J call TRBJ1-1, with 7 positions matching TRBD1. The source is a woman in her 40s with HIV. In nucleotides, the CDR3 is TGCGCCAGCAGCGCCTTACAGGGGCTACCCACTGAAGCTTTCTTT. Encoded protein: CASSALQGLPTEAFF.